The clone carrying this TCR beta chain was counted between two and nine times. This sample was included in a study of control samples from healthy donors and cancer patients. The method was immunoSEQ multiplex PCR; TCRdb's version includes in-frame clones alone and lacks a portion of them. The data contain 100,000 to 150,000 clones, approximately 90% of them singletons. This TCR was sampled from a man aged 18 to 35 in good health. Sequenced input: blood.

The CDR3 DNA reads as TGTGCCAGCTCACCAGAGGGATTCAATCAGCCCCAGCATTTT. Its protein is CASSPEGFNQPQHF. The chain joins TRBV18 to TRBJ1-5; no clear D gene. V was clipped by 2 bases and J by 3 bases, with 8 bases between them. The CDR3 loop spans 14 amino acids. The germline V gene encodes CDR1 KGHSH and CDR2 LQKENI.